This T cell receptor (beta chain) was sequenced in a study of blood T cells in healthy people across ages. The second PCR ran about 6 to 12 cycles with a sample-barcoded 5' primer and J-beta primers. Each cDNA molecule received a tag from a template-switch adaptor that had 12 random nucleotides. Via MiXCR, TCRdb re-called the 5' RACE reads, giving one row per CDR3 protein. The data contain 760,000 or so distinct CDR3 sequences, around a quarter of them singletons. The V gene end was trimmed by 2 bases and the J gene end by 0 bases; junction bases not matched to a gene: 6. CDR3 length equals 16 residues. CDR1 is MNHNY and CDR2 is SVGAGI in the germline V gene (reference sequence). These data were likewise used in another study, on T cells of mothers and their children. That report adds: About 3 million TCR beta reads per child versus over 9 million per mother.

This chain connects TRBV6-6 to TRBJ1-1, with 7 bases matching TRBD1. The sequence came from a boy between 10 and 17 years old in good health. Sample: blood. In DNA form, the CDR3 reads TGTGCCAGCAGTTACCCCGCCGGGACAGTGAACACTGAAGCTTTCTTT. Its translation is CASSYPAGTVNTEAFF.